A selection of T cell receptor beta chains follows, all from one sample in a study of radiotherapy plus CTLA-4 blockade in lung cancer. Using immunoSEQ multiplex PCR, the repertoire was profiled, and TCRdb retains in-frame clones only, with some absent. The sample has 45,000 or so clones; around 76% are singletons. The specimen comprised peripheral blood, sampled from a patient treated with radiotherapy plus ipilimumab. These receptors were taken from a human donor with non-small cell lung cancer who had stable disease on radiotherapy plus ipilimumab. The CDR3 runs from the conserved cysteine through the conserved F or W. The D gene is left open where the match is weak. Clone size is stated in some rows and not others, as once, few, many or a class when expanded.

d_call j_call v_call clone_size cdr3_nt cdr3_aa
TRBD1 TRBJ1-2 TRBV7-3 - TGTGCCAGCAGCTTGATGACAGGGGGCAACTATGGCTACACCTTC CASSLMTGGNYGYTF
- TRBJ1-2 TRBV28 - TGTGCCAGCAGTTTCTTCTCGGCGTTCGCTGGCTACACCTTC CASSFFSAFAGYTF
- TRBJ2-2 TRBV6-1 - TGTGCCAGCCGCGGGACAGCTCCGAACACCGGGGAGCTGTTTTTT CASRGTAPNTGELFF
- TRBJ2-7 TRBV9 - TGTGCCAGCAGCGTCGAAGGGGGATCTTACGAGCAGTACTTC CASSVEGGSYEQYF
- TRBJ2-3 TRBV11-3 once TGTGCCAGCAGCTTTCGAGACCACACAGATACGCAGTATTTT CASSFRDHTDTQYF
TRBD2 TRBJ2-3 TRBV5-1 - TGCGCCAGCAGCTTGTCCCCGGGACTAGCGGCTAGCACAGATACGCAGTATTTT CASSLSPGLAASTDTQYF
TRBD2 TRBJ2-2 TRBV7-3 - TGTGCCAGCAGCATCCTAGCGGGGGGCGCCGGGGAGCTGTTTTTT CASSILAGGAGELFF
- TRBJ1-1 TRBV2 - TGTGCCAGCGAGGGTCAGGGAAACACTGAAGCTTTCTTT CASEGQGNTEAFF
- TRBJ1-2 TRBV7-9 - TGTGCCAGCAAGGAGACGGGTACTAACTATGGCTACACCTTC CASKETGTNYGYTF
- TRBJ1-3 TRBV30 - TGTGCCTGGAGTGTAGGGGCAACTGGAAACACCATATATTTT CAWSVGATGNTIYF
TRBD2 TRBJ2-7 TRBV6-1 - TGTGCCAGCAGCAACGGGCGGGGGTTACACGAGCAGTACTTC CASSNGRGLHEQYF
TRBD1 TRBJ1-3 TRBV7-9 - TGTGCCAGCAGCTTGGACAGGGGTTCTGGAAACACCATATATTTT CASSLDRGSGNTIYF
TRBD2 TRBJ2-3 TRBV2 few TGTGCCAGCAGTGACAGGCGGGGGGCAGCAGATACGCAGTATTTT CASSDRRGAADTQYF
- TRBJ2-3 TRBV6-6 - TGTGCCAGCAGCCGACCGGGAGTAGATACGCAGTATTTT CASSRPGVDTQYF
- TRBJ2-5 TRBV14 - TGTGCCAGCAGCCCCTTCGGGAGGGGGCAAGGAGAGACCCAGTACTTC CASSPFGRGQGETQYF
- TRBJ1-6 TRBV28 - TGTGCCAGCAGTTGGGACGGGACGGGTGGTTCACCCCTCCACTTT CASSWDGTGGSPLHF
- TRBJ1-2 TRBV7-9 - TGTGCCAGCAGCTCCCCCGGGTCCGCGCGGCAAGGCTACACCTTC CASSSPGSARQGYTF
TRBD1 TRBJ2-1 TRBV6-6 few TGTGCCAGCAGCCGCGGACAGGGCTTCTACAATGAGCAGTTCTTC CASSRGQGFYNEQFF
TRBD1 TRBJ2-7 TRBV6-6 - TGTGCCAGCAGACAATTAACAGGGGGCTACGAGCAGTACTTC CASRQLTGGYEQYF
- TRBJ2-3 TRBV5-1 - TGCGCCAGCAGCGTCAGCGGAAGCGTCACAGATACGCAGTATTTT CASSVSGSVTDTQYF
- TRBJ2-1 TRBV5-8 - TGTGCCAGCAGCGCCGGTCAAGGGTTTGGCAATGAGCAGTTCTTC CASSAGQGFGNEQFF
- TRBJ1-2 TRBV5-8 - TGTGCCAGCAGCTTACAGGCCAATGGCTACACCTTC CASSLQANGYTF
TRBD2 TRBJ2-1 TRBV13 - TGTGCCAGCACGGGACTAGCGGACTACAATGAGCAGTTCTTC CASTGLADYNEQFF
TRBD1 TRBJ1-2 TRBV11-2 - TGTGCCAGCAGCTTAGGCCCTCAGGGGGTGGGCCTCTATGGCTACACCTTC CASSLGPQGVGLYGYTF
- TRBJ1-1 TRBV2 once TGTGCCAGCAGTGATCGGGTAAACACTGAAGCTTTCTTT CASSDRVNTEAFF
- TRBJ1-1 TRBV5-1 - TGCGCCAGCAGCTTGGGGACAAGCATTGAAGCTTTCTTT CASSLGTSIEAFF
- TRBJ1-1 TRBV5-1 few TGCGCCAGCAGCGGCCTAACACAGGGAATCGCTGAAGCTTTCTTT CASSGLTQGIAEAFF
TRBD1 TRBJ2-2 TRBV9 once TGTGCCAGCAGCAGGGACAGGGTACGGGGTACCGGGGAGCTGTTTTTT CASSRDRVRGTGELFF
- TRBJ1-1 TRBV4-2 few TGTGCCAGCAGCCAGCTAAGGTCCCAGAACACTGAAGCTTTCTTT CASSQLRSQNTEAFF
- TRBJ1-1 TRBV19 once TGTACCAGTAGTATAGCAGGGTTGGGCACTGAAGCTTTCTTT CTSSIAGLGTEAFF
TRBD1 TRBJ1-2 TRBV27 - TGTGCCAGCAGTCCTGGACAGGGGGCATGGTATGGCTACACCTTC CASSPGQGAWYGYTF
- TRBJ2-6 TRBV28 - TGTGCCAGCAGTTTGGATCATCGGCGGGGTTTGGCTGGGGCCAACGTCCTGACTTTC CASSLDHRRGLAGANVLTF
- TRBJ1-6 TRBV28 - TGTGCCAGCAGCTACGAGGGCTCACCCCTCCACTTT CASSYEGSPLHF
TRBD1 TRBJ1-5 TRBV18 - TGTGCCAGCTCACCGGGGACAGGTGGTTTCAGCAATCAGCCCCAGCATTTT CASSPGTGGFSNQPQHF
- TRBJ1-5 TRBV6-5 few TGTGCCAGCAGTTATCAGGCCGAAACGGATCAGCCCCAGCATTTT CASSYQAETDQPQHF
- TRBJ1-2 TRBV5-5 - TGTGCCAGCAGCATACAGGGAAGCACCTATGGCTACACCTTC CASSIQGSTYGYTF
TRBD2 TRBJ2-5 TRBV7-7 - TGTGCCAGCAGCTTAGGGCTAGCGGGGAGCCAAGAGACCCAGTACTTC CASSLGLAGSQETQYF
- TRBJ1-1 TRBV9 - TGTGCCAGCAGCGTAAAGGGGGGGAACACTGAAGCTTTCTTT CASSVKGGNTEAFF
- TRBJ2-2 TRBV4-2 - TGTGCCAGCAGCCTTGCAGATAACACCGGGGAGCTGTTTTTT CASSLADNTGELFF
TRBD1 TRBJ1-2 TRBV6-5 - TGTGCCAGCAGTTACAGCGGGAGGACAGGGTTAGGCTACACCTTC CASSYSGRTGLGYTF
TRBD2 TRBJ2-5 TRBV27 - TGTGCCAGCAGGGGACTAGCGACGGAGACCCAGTACTTC CASRGLATETQYF
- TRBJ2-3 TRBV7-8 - TGTGCCAGCAGCTTAGTATCGTGGGGGGGCGGGACAGATACGCAGTATTTT CASSLVSWGGGTDTQYF
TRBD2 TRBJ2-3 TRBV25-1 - TGTGCCAGCAGTGTTGGTAGCGGGGGTGGGGGAGATACGCAGTATTTT CASSVGSGGGGDTQYF
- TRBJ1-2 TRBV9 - TGTGCCAGCACCTTAGCGGGGCAGGGGAACTATGGCTACACCTTC CASTLAGQGNYGYTF
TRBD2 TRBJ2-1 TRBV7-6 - TGTGCCAGCAGCCGCGGGGGTGAGCAGTTCTTC CASSRGGEQFF
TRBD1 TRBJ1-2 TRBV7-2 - TGTGCCAGCAGCAGACCCGGGACAGGGGACTATGGCTACACCTTC CASSRPGTGDYGYTF
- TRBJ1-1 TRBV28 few TGTGCCAGCAGTTTTGTAGCGGCGGGTTTAAACACTGAAGCTTTCTTT CASSFVAAGLNTEAFF